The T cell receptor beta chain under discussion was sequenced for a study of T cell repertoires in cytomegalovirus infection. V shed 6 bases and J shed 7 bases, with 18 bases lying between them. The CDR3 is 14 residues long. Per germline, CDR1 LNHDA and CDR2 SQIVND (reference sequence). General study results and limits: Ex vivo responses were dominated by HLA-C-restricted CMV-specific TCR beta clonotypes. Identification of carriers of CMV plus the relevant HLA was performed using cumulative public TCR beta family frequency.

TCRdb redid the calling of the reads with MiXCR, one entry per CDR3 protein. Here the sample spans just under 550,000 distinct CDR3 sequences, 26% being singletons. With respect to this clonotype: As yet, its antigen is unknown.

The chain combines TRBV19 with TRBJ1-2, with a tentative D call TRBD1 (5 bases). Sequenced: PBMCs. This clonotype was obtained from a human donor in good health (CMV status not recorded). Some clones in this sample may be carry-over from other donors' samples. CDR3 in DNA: TGTGCCAGTAGCGTCAGGGTGCAATTGGGTGGCTACACCTTC. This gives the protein CASSVRVQLGGYTF.